The rows below give T cell receptor beta chains drawn from one sample of a study of blood T cell repertoires in COVID-19. Clones were sequenced by immunoSEQ multiplex PCR, and TCRdb holds only the in-frame ones, with some missing. The sample has some 140,000 clones, around 85% seen once. The sample consisted of peripheral blood. Receptors originate from a man aged 55 to 70 with COVID-19, enrolled during active disease. Both conserved end residues are part of each CDR3. A D gene is named only where the DNA matches it firmly. Clone size is shown for a subset of rows, as once, few, many or a class of expanded clone.

j_gene,abundance,v_gene,d_gene,len,CDR3nt,CDR3aa
TRBJ1-1,.,TRBV7-3,.,15,TGTGCCAGCAGCTTACAGGGGCAGGGGAACACTGAAGCTTTCTTT,CASSLQGQGNTEAFF
TRBJ1-2,.,TRBV5-4,TRBD1,13,TGTGCCAGCAGCTTGGACAGGGGCTATGGCTACACCTTC,CASSLDRGYGYTF
TRBJ1-1,.,TRBV24-1,TRBD1,14,TGTGCCACCAGTGACCCGGGACAGGGGAATTCGGCTTTCTTT,CATSDPGQGNSAFF
TRBJ2-7,once,TRBV19,.,13,TGTGCCAGTAGTATGTCAGGGTTCTACGAGCAGTACTTC,CASSMSGFYEQYF
TRBJ1-1,.,TRBV30,TRBD1,16,TGTGCCTGGAGCCAGTTGTGGGACAGGGAATCGACTGAAGCTTTCTTT,CAWSQLWDRESTEAFF
TRBJ1-6,.,TRBV14,.,15,TGTGCCAGCAGCCAAGATTTGGCGGGGCGCTCACCCCTCCACTTT,CASSQDLAGRSPLHF
TRBJ2-1,.,TRBV7-2,TRBD1,14,TGTGCCAGCAGCTTAACAGGGGTTGACAATGAGCAGTTCTTC,CASSLTGVDNEQFF
TRBJ1-1,.,TRBV2,.,14,TGTGCCAGCAGTTCCTCTGGAGGGTGGACTGAAGCTTTCTTT,CASSSSGGWTEAFF
TRBJ1-2,once,TRBV28,TRBD1,13,TGTGCCAGCAGTCTGACACAGGGGGGTGGCTACACCTTC,CASSLTQGGGYTF
TRBJ2-7,.,TRBV7-2,.,13,TGTGCCAGCAGCTTAGGACACGGCTACGAGCAGTACTTC,CASSLGHGYEQYF
TRBJ2-5,.,TRBV24-1,TRBD1,14,TGTGCCACCAGTGACTTGACAGGGACAGAGACCCAGTACTTC,CATSDLTGTETQYF
TRBJ2-1,.,TRBV28,TRBD2,15,TGTGCCAGCAGTCGCGGGGGTGGCTCCTACAATGAGCAGTTCTTC,CASSRGGGSYNEQFF
TRBJ2-7,.,TRBV29-1,TRBD2,15,TGCAGCGTTGAAGGCTCTAGGCTAGCGGGAGACGAGCAGTACTTC,CSVEGSRLAGDEQYF
TRBJ1-4,.,TRBV9,.,15,TGTGCCAGCAGCGCACTAGGACAGCCAAATGAAAAACTGTTTTTT,CASSALGQPNEKLFF
TRBJ2-7,.,TRBV4-2,.,13,TGTGCCAGCAGCCAGAGGGGGGAGGGCGAGCAGTACTTC,CASSQRGEGEQYF
TRBJ2-1,.,TRBV6-5,TRBD1,15,TGTGCCAGCAGTTACGGCAACAGGGGTCACAATGAGCAGTTCTTC,CASSYGNRGHNEQFF
TRBJ1-1,few,TRBV6-6,.,13,TGTGCCAGCAGTTATACAGTGAACACTGAAGCTTTCTTT,CASSYTVNTEAFF
TRBJ1-5,.,TRBV7-2,TRBD1,15,TGTGCCAGCAGCTTAACAGGGGGCGCGGGGCAGCCCCAGCATTTT,CASSLTGGAGQPQHF
TRBJ2-1,.,TRBV7-2,TRBD2,14,TGTGCCAGCAGCACGGGACTACTATACAATGAGCAGTTCTTC,CASSTGLLYNEQFF
TRBJ2-3,.,TRBV11-2,.,16,TGTGCCAGCAGCTTAGCGTTGGACAGTAGCACAGATACGCAGTATTTT,CASSLALDSSTDTQYF
TRBJ1-2,.,TRBV10-3,TRBD1,13,TGTGCCATCAGTCCGGGACAGAAACGAGGCTACACCTTC,CAISPGQKRGYTF
TRBJ1-1,.,TRBV18,.,16,TGTGCCAGCTCACCCCTACCTGGACTTCCGAACACTGAAGCTTTCTTT,CASSPLPGLPNTEAFF
TRBJ2-3,.,TRBV19,.,17,TGTGCCAGTAGTATGTGGCCGATAGCGGCTTTCACAGATACGCAGTATTTT,CASSMWPIAAFTDTQYF
TRBJ1-2,.,TRBV27,TRBD1,13,TGTGCCAGCAGTAGGACAGGGCAAAATGGCTACACCTTC,CASSRTGQNGYTF
TRBJ1-2,.,TRBV19,.,16,TGTGCCAGTAGTCTTGGAGGGCAGGCAGGTAGCTATGGCTACACCTTC,CASSLGGQAGSYGYTF
TRBJ1-1,.,TRBV29-1,.,14,TGCAGCGTTGATACAGGGTTGGGGAACACTGAAGCTTTCTTT,CSVDTGLGNTEAFF
TRBJ2-2,.,TRBV9,TRBD2,16,TGTGCCAGCACCCCCCGGGGGGGCGCGAACACCGGGGAGCTGTTTTTT,CASTPRGGANTGELFF
TRBJ1-5,.,TRBV20-1,.,13,TGCAGTGCTAGTTCGGGTAGCAATCAGCCCCAGCATTTT,CSASSGSNQPQHF
TRBJ2-7,few,TRBV5-1,TRBD1,15,TGCGCCAGCAGCTTCAGACAGGGTGTGTCCTACGAGCAGTACTTC,CASSFRQGVSYEQYF
TRBJ2-3,.,TRBV28,TRBD1,16,TGTGCCAGCAGTCCCGAGGGACAGGGGGCGCGAGATACGCAGTATTTT,CASSPEGQGARDTQYF
TRBJ2-7,few,TRBV28,.,14,TGTGCCAGCAGTTTCGTCGGGGGAGGAAACGAGCAGTACTTC,CASSFVGGGNEQYF
TRBJ2-7,.,TRBV3-1/TRBV3-2,.,10,TGTGCCAGCAGCCGAGCCGGGCAGTACTTC,CASSRAGQYF
TRBJ2-7,.,TRBV14,TRBD2,17,TGTGCCAGCAGCCAAGCTCTGACTAGCGGGAGTCCCCACGAGCAGTACTTC,CASSQALTSGSPHEQYF
TRBJ2-1,.,TRBV19,TRBD1,13,TGTGCCAGTAAACAGGGGTATGGGAATGAGCAGTTCTTC,CASKQGYGNEQFF
TRBJ1-2,few,TRBV19,.,13,TGTGCCAGTAGTATGCGCAGGGTCGATGGCTACACCTTC,CASSMRRVDGYTF
TRBJ1-2,.,TRBV4-2,.,13,TGTGCCAGCAGCCAAGAACTCGAACGTGGCTACACCTTC,CASSQELERGYTF
TRBJ2-2,.,TRBV3-1/TRBV3-2,TRBD2,17,TGTGCCAGCAGTCGATCCTTTAGCGGGAGTAGGACCGGGGAGCTGTTTTTT,CASSRSFSGSRTGELFF
TRBJ1-1,.,TRBV5-1,.,15,TGCGCCAGCAATCAACGTCGAGGAAGCAACACTGAAGCTTTCTTT,CASNQRRGSNTEAFF
TRBJ1-6,.,TRBV11-2,.,18,TGTGCCAGCAGCTTGTCAAGGGGCAGGGATCGATTAGGATCACCCCTCCACTTT,CASSLSRGRDRLGSPLHF
TRBJ1-4,once,TRBV12-5,.,13,TGTGCTAGTGGTCCCTCCTTGGCTCAAAAACTGTTTTTT,CASGPSLAQKLFF
TRBJ1-2,.,TRBV25-1,.,15,TGTGCCAGCAGTGAGGCAAGGGGGGGAGGCTATGGCTACACCTTC,CASSEARGGGYGYTF
TRBJ1-2,.,TRBV29-1,.,14,TGCAGCGTTGAAGGATGGACAGAAAACTATGGCTACACCTTC,CSVEGWTENYGYTF